These T cell receptor beta chains were read from a single sample in a study of blood T cell repertoires in COVID-19. Only in-frame clones appear in the TCRdb table, and some are missing; sequencing was by immunoSEQ multiplex PCR. The sample yields about 300,000 clones, roughly 82% seen once. The source material was peripheral blood. The receptors come from a woman between 45 and 60 years old with acute or convalescent COVID-19. Both conserved end residues are part of each CDR3. Fields, in order: V gene, clone size, D gene, J gene, CDR3 protein, CDR3 DNA. D genes are given only for firm matches. Only part of the rows carry a size: once, few, many, or a class if the clone is expanded.

V: TRBV18; size: few; D: -; J: TRBJ1-5; CDR3: CASSRGREGQPQHF; DNA: TGTGCCAGCTCACGGGGGAGGGAAGGTCAGCCCCAGCATTTT
V: TRBV5-1; size: -; D: TRBD2; J: TRBJ2-1; CDR3: CASSLSSGNSYNEQFF; DNA: TGCGCCAGCAGCTTATCTAGCGGGAACTCCTACAATGAGCAGTTCTTC
V: TRBV7-2; size: -; D: -; J: TRBJ1-5; CDR3: CASSSRGGNQPQHF; DNA: TGTGCCAGCAGCTCGAGGGGGGGGAATCAGCCCCAGCATTTT
V: TRBV24-1; size: -; D: -; J: TRBJ2-2; CDR3: CATSDMSTNTGELFF; DNA: TGTGCCACCAGTGATATGTCTACGAACACCGGGGAGCTGTTTTTT
V: TRBV4-1; size: -; D: -; J: TRBJ2-2; CDR3: CASSQVTGFVGELFF; DNA: TGCGCCAGCAGCCAAGTTACAGGGTTTGTCGGGGAGCTGTTTTTT
V: TRBV7-2; size: -; D: TRBD1; J: TRBJ1-2; CDR3: CASGRDRGRGYTF; DNA: TGTGCCAGCGGGCGAGACAGGGGGCGCGGCTACACCTTC
V: TRBV5-5; size: -; D: TRBD2; J: TRBJ2-3; CDR3: CASSPARTSGRGVDTQYF; DNA: TGTGCCAGCAGCCCTGCCCGGACTAGCGGGCGCGGGGTCGATACGCAGTATTTT
V: TRBV12-5; size: -; D: -; J: TRBJ2-6; CDR3: CASGLSGANVLTF; DNA: TGTGCTAGTGGCCTATCTGGGGCCAACGTCCTGACTTTC
V: TRBV4-1; size: few; D: -; J: TRBJ2-7; CDR3: CASSQGWAGLRDEQYF; DNA: TGCGCCAGCAGCCAAGGATGGGCAGGACTGAGGGACGAGCAGTACTTC
V: TRBV7-2; size: -; D: TRBD1; J: TRBJ2-5; CDR3: CASSSGTVETQYF; DNA: TGTGCCAGCAGCTCCGGGACAGTAGAGACCCAGTACTTC
V: TRBV5-8; size: -; D: -; J: TRBJ2-5; CDR3: CASRLALQETQYF; DNA: TGTGCCAGCCGACTCGCCCTCCAAGAGACCCAGTACTTC
V: TRBV3-1/TRBV3-2; size: -; D: TRBD1; J: TRBJ2-7; CDR3: CASSPDRGYEQYF; DNA: TGTGCCAGCAGCCCGGACAGGGGTTACGAGCAGTACTTC
V: TRBV4-3; size: many; D: -; J: TRBJ2-6; CDR3: CASSQSPGGTGANVLTF; DNA: TGCGCCAGCAGCCAGTCCCCCGGGGGTACTGGGGCCAACGTCCTGACTTTC
V: TRBV5-4; size: -; D: -; J: TRBJ1-5; CDR3: CASSLLGGNQPQHF; DNA: TGTGCCAGCAGCTTGTTAGGCGGTAATCAGCCCCAGCATTTT
V: TRBV5-1; size: -; D: TRBD2; J: TRBJ2-2; CDR3: CASSFLAGVDGELFF; DNA: TGCGCCAGCAGCTTCTTAGCGGGAGTGGACGGGGAGCTGTTTTTT
V: TRBV5-1; size: few; D: TRBD1; J: TRBJ1-2; CDR3: CASSGGQGPYGYTF; DNA: TGCGCCAGCAGCGGGGGACAGGGGCCCTATGGCTACACCTTC
V: TRBV28; size: -; D: TRBD1; J: TRBJ2-2; CDR3: CASSSPGQGRAGELFF; DNA: TGTGCCAGCAGTTCACCGGGACAGGGGAGGGCCGGGGAGCTGTTTTTT
V: TRBV5-1; size: -; D: -; J: TRBJ1-2; CDR3: CASSPQGMGYGYTF; DNA: TGCGCCAGCAGCCCACAGGGAATGGGCTATGGCTACACCTTC
V: TRBV28; size: -; D: -; J: TRBJ1-1; CDR3: CASSYGSNTEAFF; DNA: TGTGCCAGCTCCTACGGGTCGAACACTGAAGCTTTCTTT
V: TRBV29-1; size: -; D: -; J: TRBJ1-5; CDR3: CSATWGRNQPQHF; DNA: TGCAGCGCCACATGGGGGCGCAATCAGCCCCAGCATTTT
V: TRBV18; size: -; D: -; J: TRBJ2-5; CDR3: CASSPPAGLQETQYF; DNA: TGTGCCAGCTCACCACCGGCAGGCCTACAAGAGACCCAGTACTTC
V: TRBV6-4; size: -; D: TRBD2; J: TRBJ2-2; CDR3: CASSDTSGTGELFF; DNA: TGTGCCAGCAGTGATACTAGCGGTACCGGGGAGCTGTTTTTT
V: TRBV28; size: -; D: TRBD1; J: TRBJ2-7; CDR3: CASRDRVYEQYF; DNA: TGTGCCAGCCGGGACAGGGTCTACGAGCAGTACTTC
V: TRBV25-1; size: -; D: -; J: TRBJ1-2; CDR3: CASSELEGIGYTF; DNA: TGTGCCAGCAGTGAATTGGAGGGCATCGGCTACACCTTC
V: TRBV7-9; size: -; D: -; J: TRBJ2-3; CDR3: CASSLAGAGTDTQYF; DNA: TGTGCCAGCAGCTTAGCAGGGGCGGGCACAGATACGCAGTATTTT
V: TRBV9; size: -; D: -; J: TRBJ1-3; CDR3: CASSGGHSSGNTIYF; DNA: TGTGCCAGCAGCGGAGGACACTCTTCTGGAAACACCATATATTTT
V: TRBV9; size: -; D: TRBD1; J: TRBJ1-3; CDR3: CASSAASGTGVSGNTIYF; DNA: TGTGCCAGCAGCGCGGCCTCCGGGACAGGGGTCTCTGGAAACACCATATATTTT
V: TRBV4-1; size: -; D: TRBD2; J: TRBJ2-1; CDR3: CASSQDHVSGTYNEQFF; DNA: TGCGCCAGCAGCCAAGATCATGTTAGCGGGACGTACAATGAGCAGTTCTTC
V: TRBV4-1; size: few; D: -; J: TRBJ2-7; CDR3: CASSQDGAADPYEQYF; DNA: TGCGCCAGCAGCCAAGATGGGGCGGCGGACCCCTACGAGCAGTACTTC
V: TRBV29-1; size: -; D: TRBD1; J: TRBJ1-5; CDR3: CSVVLSGTGGLQPQHF; DNA: TGCAGCGTTGTTCTTTCTGGGACAGGGGGTCTTCAGCCCCAGCATTTT
V: TRBV30; size: once; D: -; J: TRBJ1-1; CDR3: CAWRLSGFYFTEAFF; DNA: TGTGCCTGGAGGCTGTCAGGTTTTTATTTCACTGAAGCTTTCTTT
V: TRBV5-6; size: -; D: -; J: TRBJ1-5; CDR3: CALTGDLYSNQPQHF; DNA: TGTGCCCTTACGGGGGACCTATATAGCAATCAGCCCCAGCATTTT
V: TRBV6-6; size: once; D: TRBD1; J: TRBJ1-2; CDR3: CASSDRGEYGYTF; DNA: TGTGCCAGCAGTGACAGGGGCGAGTATGGCTACACCTTC
V: TRBV27; size: -; D: TRBD1; J: TRBJ2-1; CDR3: CASSDRGVSNEQFF; DNA: TGTGCCAGCAGTGACAGGGGGGTATCGAATGAGCAGTTCTTC
V: TRBV28; size: -; D: TRBD1; J: TRBJ2-7; CDR3: CASSLGTGEIDEQYF; DNA: TGTGCCAGCAGTTTAGGGACAGGGGAGATTGACGAGCAGTACTTC
V: TRBV7-8; size: -; D: TRBD2; J: TRBJ2-3; CDR3: CASSLASSGYTDTQYF; DNA: TGTGCCAGCAGCTTAGCGTCTAGCGGATACACAGATACGCAGTATTTT
V: TRBV4-3; size: -; D: TRBD1; J: TRBJ1-1; CDR3: CASSQEKPGQGPQRRTEAFF; DNA: TGCGCCAGCAGCCAAGAGAAGCCCGGACAGGGGCCACAGAGAAGGACTGAAGCTTTCTTT
V: TRBV3-1/TRBV3-2; size: -; D: TRBD1; J: TRBJ1-6; CDR3: CASSQDGTGWGNSPLHF; DNA: TGTGCCAGCAGCCAAGATGGGACAGGGTGGGGTAATTCACCCCTCCACTTT
V: TRBV6-1; size: -; D: TRBD1; J: TRBJ2-7; CDR3: CASSESGGEQYF; DNA: TGTGCCAGCAGTGAATCAGGGGGCGAGCAGTACTTC
V: TRBV11-2; size: few; D: TRBD2; J: TRBJ2-3; CDR3: CASSGGGSTDTQYF; DNA: TGTGCCAGCAGCGGGGGGGGGAGCACAGATACGCAGTATTTT
V: TRBV5-1; size: -; D: TRBD2; J: TRBJ2-2; CDR3: CASSLGGRARTGELFF; DNA: TGCGCCAGCAGCTTGGGCGGGAGGGCTCGGACCGGGGAGCTGTTTTTT
V: TRBV5-1; size: -; D: -; J: TRBJ2-5; CDR3: CASSLEAGQETQYF; DNA: TGCGCCAGCAGCTTGGAGGCAGGCCAAGAGACCCAGTACTTC
V: TRBV19; size: -; D: TRBD2; J: TRBJ2-2; CDR3: CASSLAGEGTGELFF; DNA: TGTGCCAGTAGCCTAGCGGGAGAGGGCACCGGGGAGCTGTTTTTT
V: TRBV28; size: -; D: TRBD1; J: TRBJ1-1; CDR3: CASRTQTPGQPEAFF; DNA: TGTGCCAGCCGTACCCAAACTCCGGGACAGCCTGAAGCTTTCTTT
V: TRBV19; size: -; D: -; J: TRBJ1-2; CDR3: CASSIESTGLAYGYTF; DNA: TGTGCCAGTAGTATAGAGTCCACCGGGTTAGCCTATGGCTACACCTTC
V: TRBV19; size: -; D: TRBD1; J: TRBJ2-7; CDR3: CASSMAGTGDYEQYF; DNA: TGTGCCAGTAGTATGGCCGGGACAGGGGACTACGAGCAGTACTTC